This T cell receptor beta chain was sequenced for a study of blood T cell repertoires in COVID-19. TCRdb's table, derived via immunoSEQ multiplex PCR, lists solely in-frame clones and lacks some. The repertoire consists of 25,000 to 30,000 clones, with 80% occurring once and the leading ten covering about 42%. With 0 bases removed from V and 7 bases from J, the gap between germline ends came to 7 bases. CDR1 is SGHTA, CDR2 FQGNSA, per germline. This CDR3 spans 13 amino acids. The sequence derives from a woman aged 70 to 79 with acute or convalescent COVID-19. The V call is TRBV7-2, the J call TRBJ2-1; D is unresolved. Sequenced: peripheral blood. The CDR3 sequence is CASSLALNNEQFF. In DNA, the CDR3 is TGTGCCAGCAGCTTAGCACTAAATAATGAGCAGTTCTTC.